This is a list of T cell receptor beta chains from one sample in a study of shared clonotypes between healthy human individuals. Assay: immunoSEQ multiplex PCR; the TCRdb copy retains only in-frame clones and omits some. The sample includes approximately 1,500,000 clones, roughly 96% seen only once; the top ten take over 1%. The sample comprised naive CD4+ T cells sorted from blood. The receptors originated from a man aged 30 to 39 in good health. CDR3s include the opening cysteine and the closing phenylalanine or tryptophan. The D gene is left open where the match is weak. Where a row states a size, it is once, few, many or the class of an expanded clone; other rows omit it.

abundance,j_gene,v_gene,d_gene,CDR3nt,CDR3aa
.,TRBJ2-5,TRBV25-1,.,TGTGCCAGCAGTGGCGACAGCGGGTCGAAGACCCAGTACTTC,CASSGDSGSKTQYF
.,TRBJ2-3,TRBV28,.,TGTGCCAGCAACCGAAGAGGGCGGGTCACAGATACGCAGTATTTT,CASNRRGRVTDTQYF
.,TRBJ1-3,TRBV6-5,.,TGTGCCAGCATTAGTACTGGAAACACCATATATTTT,CASISTGNTIYF
.,TRBJ1-2,TRBV5-1,TRBD1,TGCGCCAGCAGCTTCCGGGACAGGGGTTATGGCTACACCTTC,CASSFRDRGYGYTF
.,TRBJ1-1,TRBV5-1,.,TGCGCCAGCAGATATGGAACGCACCCGGACACTGAAGCTTTCTTT,CASRYGTHPDTEAFF
once,TRBJ2-2,TRBV7-9,.,TGTGCCAGCAGGTATAGCAAGGGCCACGGTTTGACCGGGGAGCTGTTTTTT,CASRYSKGHGLTGELFF
.,TRBJ2-3,TRBV11-3,.,TGTGCCAGCAGCTTAATCAAAGGGGGTACGCAGTATTTT,CASSLIKGGTQYF
.,TRBJ2-1,TRBV5-4,TRBD2,TGTGCCAGCAGGAGGGGGACTAGCGGGTTTTTGGATGAGCAGTTCTTC,CASRRGTSGFLDEQFF
.,TRBJ1-2,TRBV10-3,.,TGTGCCATCAGTGAATCTGTCTATGGCTACACCTTC,CAISESVYGYTF
.,TRBJ2-2,TRBV15,TRBD1,TGTGCCACCAGCAGAGATTGGGCGGGACAGGTTATTTTTACCGGGGAGCTGTTTTTT,CATSRDWAGQVIFTGELFF
.,TRBJ1-1,TRBV30,.,TGTGCCTTGACAGGTAGTCCTTTGAACACTGAAGCTTTCTTT,CALTGSPLNTEAFF
once,TRBJ1-3,TRBV7-8,.,TGTGCCAGCATCGCTGGGAGTTCTGGAAACACCATATATTTT,CASIAGSSGNTIYF